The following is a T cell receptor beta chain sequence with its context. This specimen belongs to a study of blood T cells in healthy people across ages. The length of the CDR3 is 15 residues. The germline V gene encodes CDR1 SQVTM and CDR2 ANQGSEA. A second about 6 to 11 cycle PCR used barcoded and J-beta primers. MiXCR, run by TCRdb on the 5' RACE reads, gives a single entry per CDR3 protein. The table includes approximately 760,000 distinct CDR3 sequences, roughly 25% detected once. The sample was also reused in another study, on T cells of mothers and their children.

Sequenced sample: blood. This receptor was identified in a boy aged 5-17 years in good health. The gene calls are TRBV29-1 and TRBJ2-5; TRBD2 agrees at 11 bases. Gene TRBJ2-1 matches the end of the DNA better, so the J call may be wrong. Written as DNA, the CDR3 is TGCAGCGTTGGACCGGGACTAGCGGCCTACAATGAGCAGTTCTTC. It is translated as CSVGPGLAAYNEQFF.